This T cell receptor beta chain was recorded in a study of shared T cell receptors in the human thymus. Only in-frame clones appear in the TCRdb table, and some are missing; sequencing was by immunoSEQ multiplex PCR. The data contain 640,000 or so clones, 80% to 90% of them seen just once; the ten biggest clones take up 0.009% to 0.0095%. The CDR3 sequence is 15 residues long. Trimming took off 5 bases at V and 1 base at J, with 12 bases between the two ends. Germline CDR1 is SGHVS and CDR2 is FNYEAQ. This clone has a handful of counts. The sample was also reused in another study, on human thymus T cells. This second study notes: From resections taken during corrective heart surgery, the thymus tissue was obtained. Thymic TCR repertoires of unrelated people reportedly overlapped highly.

This receptor was obtained from a boy under two years old with a congenital heart defect. The sequencing sample was made of thymocytes. This chain connects TRBV7-6 to TRBJ1-3; weak D call: TRBD1 (6 bases). This CDR3 is CASSQGLGSGNTIYF. Here the CDR3 DNA reads TGTGCCAGCAGCCAGGGGCTGGGGTCTGGAAACACCATATATTTT. The whole variable domain, filled in from reference TRBV7-6 and TRBJ1-3, reads GAGVSQSPRYKVTKRGQDVALRCDPISGHVSLYWYRQALGQGPEFLTYFNYEAQQDKSGLPNDRFSAERPEGSISTLTIQRTEQRDSAMYRCASSQGLGSGNTIYFGEGSWLTVV.